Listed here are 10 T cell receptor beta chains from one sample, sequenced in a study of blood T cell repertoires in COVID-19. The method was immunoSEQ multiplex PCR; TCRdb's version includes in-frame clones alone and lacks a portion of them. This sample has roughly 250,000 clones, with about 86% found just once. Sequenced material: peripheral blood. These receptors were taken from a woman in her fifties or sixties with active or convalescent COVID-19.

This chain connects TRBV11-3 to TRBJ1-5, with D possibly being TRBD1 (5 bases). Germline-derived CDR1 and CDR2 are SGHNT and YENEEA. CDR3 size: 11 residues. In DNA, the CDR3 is TGTGGGGGCCAAACAGGACAGCCCCAGCATTTT. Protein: CGGQTGQPQHF.

CDR3: CASSQGAHQPQHF. In nucleotides, the CDR3 is TGTGCCAGCTCACAGGGGGCGCATCAGCCCCAGCATTTT. The chain combines TRBV7-3 with TRBJ1-5; TRBD1 matches at 9 bases. The V gene's germline CDR1 is SGHTA and CDR2 FQGTGA. V was pared by 8 bases and J by 5 bases, with 4 bases of the junction left unmatched. This CDR3 is 13 amino acids long.

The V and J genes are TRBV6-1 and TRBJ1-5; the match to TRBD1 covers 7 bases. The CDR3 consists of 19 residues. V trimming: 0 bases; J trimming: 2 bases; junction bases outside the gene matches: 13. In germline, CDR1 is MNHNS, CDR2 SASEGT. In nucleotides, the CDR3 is TGTGCCAGCAGTGAAGCGGAGGATAAGGGGGCATTGCGCAATCAGCCCCAGCATTTT. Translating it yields CASSEAEDKGALRNQPQHF.

This chain's CDR3 is CARGDNEKLFF. In nucleotides, the CDR3 is TGTGCCCGCGGGGATAATGAAAAACTGTTTTTT. V gene TRBV30 combines with J gene TRBJ1-4; unclear D gene. Germline lookup yields CDR1 GTSNPN and CDR2 SVGIG (reference sequence). V was trimmed by 8 bases and J by 4 bases, leaving 8 bases between them. The CDR3 contains 11 residues.

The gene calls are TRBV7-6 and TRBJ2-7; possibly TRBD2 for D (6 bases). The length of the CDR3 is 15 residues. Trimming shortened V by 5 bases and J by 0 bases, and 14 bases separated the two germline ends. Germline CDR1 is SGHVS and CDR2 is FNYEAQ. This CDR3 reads CASSPNDGGSYEQYF. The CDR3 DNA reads TGTGCCAGCAGCCCGAACGACGGGGGCTCCTACGAGCAGTACTTC.

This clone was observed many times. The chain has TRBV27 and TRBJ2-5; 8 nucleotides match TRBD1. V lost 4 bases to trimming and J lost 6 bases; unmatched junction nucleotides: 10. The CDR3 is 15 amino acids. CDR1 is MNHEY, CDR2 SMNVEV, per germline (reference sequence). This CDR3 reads CASSSSGGRAKTQYF. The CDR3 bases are TGTGCCAGCAGTTCCTCAGGGGGCAGGGCGAAGACCCAGTACTTC.

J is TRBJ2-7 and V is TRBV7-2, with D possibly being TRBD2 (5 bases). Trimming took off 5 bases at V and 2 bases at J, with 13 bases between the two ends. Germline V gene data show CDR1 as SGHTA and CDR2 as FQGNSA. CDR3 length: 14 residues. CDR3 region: CASSIYHGTYEQYF. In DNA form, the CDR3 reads TGTGCCAGCAGCATTTATCACGGGACCTACGAGCAGTACTTC.

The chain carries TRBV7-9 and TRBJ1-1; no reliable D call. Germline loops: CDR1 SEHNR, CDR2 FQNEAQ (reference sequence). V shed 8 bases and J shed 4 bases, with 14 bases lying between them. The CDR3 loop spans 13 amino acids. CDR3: CASLRVAGTEAFF. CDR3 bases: TGTGCCAGCTTGAGGGTTGCGGGCACTGAAGCTTTCTTT. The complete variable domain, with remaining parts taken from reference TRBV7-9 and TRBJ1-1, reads DTGVSQNPRHKITKRGQNVTFRCDPISEHNRLYWYRQTLGQGPEFLTYFQNEAQLEKSRLLSDRFSAERPKGSFSTLEIQRTEQGDSAMYLCASLRVAGTEAFFGQGTRLTVV.

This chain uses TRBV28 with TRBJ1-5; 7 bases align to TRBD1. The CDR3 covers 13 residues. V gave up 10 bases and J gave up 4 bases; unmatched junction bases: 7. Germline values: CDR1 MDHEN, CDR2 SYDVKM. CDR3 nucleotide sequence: TGTGCCACCCGGGACAGCTGGAATCAGCCCCAGCATTTT. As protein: CATRDSWNQPQHF.

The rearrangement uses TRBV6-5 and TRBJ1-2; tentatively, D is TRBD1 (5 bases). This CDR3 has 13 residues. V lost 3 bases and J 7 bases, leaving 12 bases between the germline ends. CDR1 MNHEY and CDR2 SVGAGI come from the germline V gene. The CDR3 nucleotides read TGTGCCAGCAGTTATCAGGGCGGCTCTGGCTACACCTTC. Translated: CASSYQGGSGYTF.